The T cell receptor (beta chain) described here comes from a study of blood T cell repertoires in COVID-19. Study in general: Collection of acute and convalescent COVID-19 samples took place in the United States, Italy and Spain. Nucleic acid was either cDNA or gDNA, and it came from T cells, B-cell-depleted T cells, or PBMCs.

The assay was immunoSEQ multiplex PCR, and TCRdb's table has in-frame clones only and misses some. The sample holds about 250,000 clones, 80% to 90% seen once. Participant ages covered roughly 18 to 89 years across 24 US areas. Each recovered donor of Cohort 3 presented with two negative PCRs, clearance, or symptom resolution. The CDR3 is made up of 18 amino acids. Germline CDR1 SEHNR, CDR2 FQNEAQ (reference sequence). Trimming cost V 5 bases and J 6 bases; bases outside gene matches: 19. Sequencing was performed on PBMCs or T cells enriched from blood (not recorded which). The sequence was collected from a young woman who had recovered from COVID-19. The genes are TRBV7-9 and TRBJ1-1; 9 bases match TRBD1. CDR3 protein: CASSAGGQGSVRIAEAFF. CDR3 nucleotide sequence: TGTGCCAGCAGCGCCGGAGGACAGGGGTCTGTTCGGATCGCTGAAGCTTTCTTT. Full variable domain (rest looked up from reference TRBV7-9 and TRBJ1-1): DTGVSQNPRHKITKRGQNVTFRCDPISEHNRLYWYRQTLGQGPEFLTYFQNEAQLEKSRLLSDRFSAERPKGSFSTLEIQRTEQGDSAMYLCASSAGGQGSVRIAEAFFGQGTRLTVV.